This T cell receptor (beta chain) emerged from a study of blood T cell repertoires in COVID-19. Whole-study context: The samples span acute and convalescent COVID-19 from the United States, Italy and Spain.

This clone showed up just a few times. The CDR3 length is 12 residues. Per germline, CDR1 LNHDA and CDR2 SQIVND (reference sequence). V lost 2 bases and J lost 14, with 10 bases in between. The table came from immunoSEQ multiplex PCR; TCRdb's copy has only in-frame clones and leaves some out. The sample includes fewer than 70,000 clones, approximately 92% of them seen just once. This chain links TRBV19 with TRBJ1-6; unclear D gene. The sequencing sample was made of peripheral blood. The sequence came from a man aged 45-65 years with active COVID-19. For the CDR3, the DNA is TGTGCCAGTAGTATAACTTTGGGAGCCCTCCACTTT. Translating it yields CASSITLGALHF.